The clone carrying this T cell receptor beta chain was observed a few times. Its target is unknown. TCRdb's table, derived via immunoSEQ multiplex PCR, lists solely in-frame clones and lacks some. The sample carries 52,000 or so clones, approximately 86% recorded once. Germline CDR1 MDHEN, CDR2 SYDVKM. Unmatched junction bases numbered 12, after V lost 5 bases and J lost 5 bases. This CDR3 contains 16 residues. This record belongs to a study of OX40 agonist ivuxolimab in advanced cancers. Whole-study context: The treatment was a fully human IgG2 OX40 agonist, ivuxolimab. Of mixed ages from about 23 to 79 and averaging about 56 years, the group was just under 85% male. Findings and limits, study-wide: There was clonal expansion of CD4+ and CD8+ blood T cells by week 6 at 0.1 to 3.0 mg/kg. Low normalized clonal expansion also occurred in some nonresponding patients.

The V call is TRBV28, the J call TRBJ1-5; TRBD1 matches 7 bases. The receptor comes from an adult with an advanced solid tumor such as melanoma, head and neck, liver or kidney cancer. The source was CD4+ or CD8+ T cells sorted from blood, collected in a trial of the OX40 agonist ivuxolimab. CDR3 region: CASSPITGVGYQPQHF. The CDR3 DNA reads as TGTGCCAGCAGTCCAATTACAGGGGTTGGATATCAGCCCCAGCATTTT.